This T cell receptor beta chain was recovered during a study of human CD4 T cells and Enterobacteriaceae. Ex vivo total memory CD4+ samples were deeply sequenced, detecting one cell in 200,000. TCRdb's table, derived via immunoSEQ multiplex PCR, lists solely in-frame clones and lacks some. The sample includes about 26,000 clones, about four fifths of them seen just once. Sorting took every CD4+ cell except CD45RA+CCR7+CD95- naive cells, reaching over 98% purity. Swiss blood donation centers supplied the healthy donor blood. Before sorting, cells positive for CD8, CD14, CD16, CD56, CD19 or bright CD25 were removed. This clone was counted once. Germline CDR1 MNHEY, CDR2 SVGAGI. CDR3 size: 14 residues. Unmatched junction bases numbered 7, after V lost 6 bases and J lost 2 bases.

V gene TRBV6-5 combines with J gene TRBJ2-7; 7 bases map to TRBD1. The sequence derives from a human donor in good health. What was sequenced was memory CD4+ T cells from blood. This chain's CDR3 is CASRPTGATYEQYF. DNA of the CDR3: TGTGCCAGCAGACCTACAGGGGCGACCTACGAGCAGTACTTC.